Following are 5 T cell receptor beta chains from one sample sequenced in a study of T-cell reconstitution after alpha-beta-depleted transplantation in children. Unique molecular identifiers were built into the TCRbeta library. MiXCR, applied by TCRdb to the PCR reads, yields one record per CDR3 protein. The repertoire includes a few hundred thousand distinct CDR3 sequences, 9.7% of them detected once, and around 5.1% sits in the top ten. The starting material was PBMCs from the stem cell graft donor, obtained from the stem cell graft. The receptors derive from a human donor who donated a stem cell graft to a child with SCID.

Ten or more counts support this clonotype. The chain combines TRBV11-2 with TRBJ2-2, with 12 bases that match TRBD2. Germline CDR1 is SGHAT and CDR2 is FQNNGV. The trim removed 4 bases at V and 3 bases at J, leaving 3 bases unmatched. The CDR3 runs 16 residues. The CDR3 DNA sequence: TGTGCCAGCAGCTCTAGCGGGGGGGCGGACACCGGGGAGCTGTTTTTT. This encodes CASSSSGGADTGELFF.

There are many counts of this clonotype. This chain connects TRBV7-9 to TRBJ1-1, with a weak D call TRBD1 (6 bases). V was trimmed by 5 bases and J by 3 bases, leaving 13 bases between them. This CDR3 is 14 amino acids long. Looked up from germline, CDR1 is SEHNR and CDR2 is FQNEAQ (reference sequence). The CDR3: CASSPQGRDTEAFF. The CDR3 coding sequence is TGTGCCAGCAGCCCCCAGGGGCGGGACACTGAAGCTTTCTTT.

This clonotype has a count of ten or more. The chain carries TRBV7-2 and TRBJ2-7, with 7 positions matching TRBD2. The germline V gene has CDR1 SGHTA and CDR2 FQGNSA. This CDR3 is 15 amino acids long. Trimming at V came to 3 bases and at J to 2 bases, leaving 7 bases not matched to a gene. The CDR3 DNA reads as TGTGCCAGCAGCTTCCAAGCGGGGCCAACCTACGAGCAGTACTTC. Amino acid sequence: CASSFQAGPTYEQYF.

This clonotype showed up many times. The V gene is TRBV7-9, the J gene TRBJ2-7; no reliable D call. The germline CDR1 and CDR2 sequences are SEHNR and FQNEAQ (reference sequence). V lost 4 bases and J lost 4, with 8 bases in between. The CDR3 extends over 12 amino acids. CDR3 sequence reads: CASSSIDYEQYF. The CDR3 DNA reads TGTGCCAGCAGCTCCATCGATTACGAGCAGTACTTC.

This clonotype was detected ten times or more. This chain connects TRBV5-1 to TRBJ2-7; TRBD1 matches 7 bases. Unmatched junction bases numbered 3, after V lost 3 bases and J lost 0 bases. This CDR3 is 14 amino acids long. Germline loops: CDR1 SGHRS, CDR2 YFSETQ. In nucleotides, the CDR3 is TGCGCCAGCAGCTCAGGACAGGTCTCCTACGAGCAGTACTTC. It encodes CASSSGQVSYEQYF.